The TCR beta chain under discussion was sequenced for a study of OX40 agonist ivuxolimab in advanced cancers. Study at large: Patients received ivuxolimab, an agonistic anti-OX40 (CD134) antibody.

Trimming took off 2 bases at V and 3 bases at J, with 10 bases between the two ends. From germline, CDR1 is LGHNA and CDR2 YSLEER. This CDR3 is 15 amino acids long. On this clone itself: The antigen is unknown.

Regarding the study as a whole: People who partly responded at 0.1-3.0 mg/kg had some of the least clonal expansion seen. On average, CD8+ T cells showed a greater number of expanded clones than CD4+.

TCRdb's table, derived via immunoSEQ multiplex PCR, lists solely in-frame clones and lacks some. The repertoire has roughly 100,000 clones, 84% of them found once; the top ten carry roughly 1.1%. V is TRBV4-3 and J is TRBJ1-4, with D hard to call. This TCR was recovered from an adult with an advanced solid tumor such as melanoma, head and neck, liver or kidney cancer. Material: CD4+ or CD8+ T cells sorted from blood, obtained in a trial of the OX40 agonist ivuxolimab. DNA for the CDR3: TGCGCCAGCAGCCAACAGCCTTCGGCTAATGAAAAACTGTTTTTT. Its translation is CASSQQPSANEKLFF.